The TCR beta chain described here comes from a study of OX40 agonist ivuxolimab in advanced cancers. Study-level background: Participants, approximately 83% male, averaged about 56 years of age, ranging from about 23 to 80.

A word on this clone: The antigen is unknown.

Profiling relied on immunoSEQ multiplex PCR, and the TCRdb table lists in-frame clones only, not all of them. The table shows roughly 74,000 clones, with almost 85% occurring only once. The germline V gene has CDR1 SEHNR and CDR2 FQNEAQ (reference sequence). This CDR3 is built from 15 residues. V shed 5 bases, J shed 2 bases, and the junction held 8 bases outside the gene matches. Study observations and caveats: At doses 0.1 to 3.0 mg/kg, CD4+ and CD8+ clones expanded.

The sequencing used CD4+ or CD8+ T cells sorted from blood, collected in a trial of the OX40 agonist ivuxolimab. The clonotype comes from an adult with an advanced solid tumor such as melanoma, head and neck, liver or kidney cancer. The chain is built from TRBV7-9 and TRBJ1-2; the match to TRBD1 covers 7 bases. DNA for the CDR3: TGTGCCAGCAGCCTCGTGGGACAGCGAAACTATGGCTACACCTTC. Translation gives CASSLVGQRNYGYTF.